Below, 10 T cell receptor beta chains from the same sample are listed, as sequenced in a study of T cell responses to AZD1222 COVID-19 vaccine. Repertoires were generated with immunoSEQ multiplex PCR, while TCRdb's copy carries only in-frame clones and drops some. The data show roughly 160,000 clones, under 95% seen once. This material consisted of peripheral blood, taken on day 0 of MenACWY control vaccination. These TCRs come from an adult in good health.

This sequence joins TRBV9 and TRBJ2-4, with D unresolved. V was shortened by 3 bases and J by 0 bases, with 7 bases between the two germline ends. The CDR3 spans 14 residues. Germline-derived CDR1 and CDR2 are SGDLS and YYNGEE. The DNA of the CDR3 is TGTGCCAGCAGCGCCACACTAGCCAAAAACATTCAGTACTTC. Its translation is CASSATLAKNIQYF. Full variable domain (rest looked up from reference TRBV9 and TRBJ2-4): DSGVTQTPKHLITATGQRVTLRCSPRSGDLSVYWYQQSLDQGLQFLIQYYNGEERAKGNILERFSAQQFPDLHSELNLSSLELGDSALYFCASSATLAKNIQYFGAGTRLSVL.

This clone is a singleton in its sample. The gene calls are TRBV19 and TRBJ2-3; the D call may be TRBD1 or TRBD2 (5 bases each). Per germline, CDR1 LNHDA and CDR2 SQIVND (reference sequence). Trimming shortened V by 7 bases and J by 1 base, and 18 bases separated the two germline ends. The CDR3 contains 16 residues. CDR3 amino acids: CASTLTGGVGTDTQYF. Here the CDR3 DNA reads TGTGCCAGTACCCTTACAGGAGGCGTGGGCACAGATACGCAGTATTTT.

The V gene is TRBV19, the J gene TRBJ2-1, with D perhaps assigned TRBD1 or TRBD2 (5 bases each). Germline assignment: CDR1 LNHDA and CDR2 SQIVND (reference sequence). Between the trimmed V and J ends, which lost 1 base and 9 bases, there was a span of 10 bases. The CDR3 extends over 13 amino acids. The CDR3 here is CASSIGQGTEQFF. CDR3 DNA sequence: TGTGCCAGTAGTATAGGTCAAGGGACTGAGCAGTTCTTC. The variable domain in full, with the rest retrieved from reference TRBV19 and TRBJ2-1, is DGGITQSPKYLFRKEGQNVTLSCEQNLNHDAMYWYRQDPGQGLRLIYYSQIVNDFQKGDIAEGYSVSREKKESFPLTVTSAQKNPTAFYLCASSIGQGTEQFFGPGTRLTVL.

The chain has TRBV11-3 and TRBJ2-7, with 7 bases matching TRBD2. The germline CDR1 and CDR2 sequences are SGHNT and YENEEA. This CDR3 has 15 amino acids. V trimming: 0 bases; J trimming: 4 bases; junction bases outside the gene matches: 6. The DNA of the CDR3 is TGTGCCAGCAGCTTAGAGGGGGGAGGGAGATACGAGCAGTACTTC. Translating gives CASSLEGGGRYEQYF.

The chain recombines TRBV15 with TRBJ1-4; 10 positions match TRBD1. Per the germline V gene, CDR1 is LNHNV and CDR2 is YYDKDF (reference sequence). This CDR3 comprises 17 residues. Trimming at V came to 3 bases and at J to 3 bases, leaving 7 bases not matched to a gene. The CDR3 is CATSSWWDRGANEKLFF. CDR3 in DNA: TGTGCCACCAGCAGTTGGTGGGACAGGGGTGCTAATGAAAAACTGTTTTTT. Looking up the rest from reference TRBV15 and TRBJ1-4 gives the full variable domain: DAMVIQNPRYQVTQFGKPVTLSCSQTLNHNVMYWYQQKSSQAPKLLFHYYDKDFNNEADTPDNFQSRRPNTSFCFLDIRSPGLGDTAMYLCATSSWWDRGANEKLFFGSGTQLSVL.

The chain is built from TRBV2 and TRBJ2-3; 12 bases agree with TRBD2. CDR3 size: 15 residues. Germline CDR1 reads SNHLY; CDR2 reads FYNNEI. J lost 5 bases, V lost 6 bases, and 6 bases had no gene match. CDR3 in DNA: TGTGCCAGCAGACCGACTAGCGGGAGAGGAGATACGCAGTATTTT. Translation gives CASRPTSGRGDTQYF.

The genes are TRBV10-3 and TRBJ1-2, with D possibly matching TRBD1 (5 bases). V was pared by 2 bases and J by 9 bases, with 10 bases between. The CDR3 is 12 residues long. CDR1 is ENHRY, CDR2 SYGVKD, per germline. The CDR3 sequence is CAISEEGLSYTF. As DNA, the CDR3 is TGTGCCATCAGTGAGGAGGGGCTGAGCTACACCTTC.

The V call is TRBV11-1, the J call TRBJ1-1; D is possibly TRBD1 (5 bases). V shed 5 bases and J shed 5 bases, with 15 bases lying between them. CDR3 length: 14 residues. Germline-derived CDR1 and CDR2 are SGHAT and FQDESV (reference sequence). The DNA for the CDR3 is TGTGCCAGCAGCCTCCCAGGGTATGAGACTGAAGCTTTCTTT. This encodes CASSLPGYETEAFF.

The chain employs TRBV27 and TRBJ1-1; no clear D gene. CDR3 length: 14 amino acids. Germline lookup yields CDR1 MNHEY and CDR2 SMNVEV (reference sequence). V was shortened by 0 bases and J by 4 bases, with 9 bases between the two germline ends. The CDR3 is CASSLSRVFTEAFF. The CDR3 region has the DNA TGTGCCAGCAGTTTATCGAGGGTATTCACTGAAGCTTTCTTT.

The J gene is TRBJ2-5, the V gene TRBV3-1 (or the pseudogene TRBV3-2); TRBD1 might be the D (5 bases). The V gene lost 4 bases and the J gene lost 5 bases, with 14 bases spanning the gap. The length of the CDR3 is 14 residues. Germline lookup yields CDR1 LGHDT and CDR2 YNNKEL (reference sequence). The DNA for the CDR3 is TGTGCCAGCAGCCTGACTGCCCAGGGTGAGACCCAGTACTTC. It translates to CASSLTAQGETQYF.